The 5 T cell receptor beta chains below come from one sample, sequenced in a study of blood T cell repertoires in COVID-19. Assay used: immunoSEQ multiplex PCR; TCRdb lists only in-frame clones, some missing. The sample includes about 200,000 clones, around nine tenths seen only once; the top ten take approximately 6%. The sequenced material came from peripheral blood. The receptors come from a man in his forties with active or convalescent COVID-19.

The chain has TRBV5-5 and TRBJ2-5; a possible D gene is TRBD1 (6 bases). The CDR3 sequence is 14 residues long. Trimming cost V 0 bases and J 2 bases, with 8 bases left between them. The germline V gene encodes CDR1 SGHKS and CDR2 YYEKEE (reference sequence). In DNA, the CDR3 is TGTGCCAGCAGCTTGGTCCAGGGGCAAGAGACCCAGTACTTC. Amino acid sequence: CASSLVQGQETQYF.

The chain uses TRBV5-1 and TRBJ1-4; the D gene is possibly TRBD1 (5 bases). This CDR3 has 15 amino acids. The germline gives CDR1 SGHRS, CDR2 YFSETQ. Trimming took off 3 bases at V and 0 bases at J, with 9 bases between the two ends. As DNA, the CDR3 is TGCGCCAGCAGCTGGGGGGGTTCAACTAATGAAAAACTGTTTTTT. Protein sequence: CASSWGGSTNEKLFF.

J is TRBJ1-2 and V is TRBV29-1; D is uncertain. Germline CDR1 SQVTM, CDR2 ANQGSEA. Between the trimmed V and J ends, which lost 5 bases and 4 bases, there was a span of 14 bases. The CDR3 runs 13 residues. CDR3 region: CSVSGNALYGYTF. CDR3 DNA: TGCAGCGTTTCCGGGAATGCCCTCTATGGCTACACCTTC.

The CDR3 here is CASSVFGGNEQFF. CDR3 sequence (DNA): TGTGCCAGCAGCGTTTTCGGGGGGAATGAGCAGTTCTTC. This chain joins TRBV9 and TRBJ2-1; TRBD2 aligns across 7 bases. The CDR3 contains 13 residues. V was pared by 2 bases and J by 7 bases, with 3 bases of the junction left unmatched. Germline V gene sequence: CDR1 SGDLS, CDR2 YYNGEE. The complete variable domain, with remaining parts taken from reference TRBV9 and TRBJ2-1, reads DSGVTQTPKHLITATGQRVTLRCSPRSGDLSVYWYQQSLDQGLQFLIQYYNGEERAKGNILERFSAQQFPDLHSELNLSSLELGDSALYFCASSVFGGNEQFFGPGTRLTVL.

The chain couples TRBV28 to TRBJ1-5, with D possibly being TRBD1 (5 bases). Trimming took 3 bases from V and 2 from J, leaving 8 bases between them. This CDR3 contains 14 residues. CDR1 and CDR2 (germline): MDHEN, SYDVKM. The CDR3 protein is CASSLIGGNQPQHF. CDR3 coding DNA: TGTGCCAGCAGTTTGATAGGGGGCAATCAGCCCCAGCATTTT.